This section outlines one T cell receptor beta chain sequence together with its context. Its cognate antigen is unknown. Recent acute infections and vaccinations were absent in the healthy HIV-negative adult donors. Caucasian adults residing in Nashville, Tennessee made up all the donors. These data come from a study of shared clonotypes between healthy human individuals. Sequencing was performed with immunoSEQ multiplex PCR; in TCRdb, only in-frame clones are kept and a portion is missing. The table has nearly 750,000 clones, approximately 77% seen once; the top ten hold under 2%. Whole-study results and caveats: Represented diversity, genetic and exposure-history alike, was limited by few donors.

The sequence derives from a woman under 40 in good health. Material: memory CD4+ T cells sorted from blood. Subset of the sample: CD45RA-negative fraction.

DNA for the CDR3: TGTGCCAGCACCAAAGAGTCTAACAATGAGCAGTTCTTC. The encoded protein is CASTKESNNEQFF. J is TRBJ2-1 and V is TRBV7-8; D gene ambiguous. The V and J ends lost 7 bases and 5 bases respectively, with 12 bases between them. The CDR3 runs to 13 residues. Germline loops: CDR1 SGHVS, CDR2 FQNEAQ.